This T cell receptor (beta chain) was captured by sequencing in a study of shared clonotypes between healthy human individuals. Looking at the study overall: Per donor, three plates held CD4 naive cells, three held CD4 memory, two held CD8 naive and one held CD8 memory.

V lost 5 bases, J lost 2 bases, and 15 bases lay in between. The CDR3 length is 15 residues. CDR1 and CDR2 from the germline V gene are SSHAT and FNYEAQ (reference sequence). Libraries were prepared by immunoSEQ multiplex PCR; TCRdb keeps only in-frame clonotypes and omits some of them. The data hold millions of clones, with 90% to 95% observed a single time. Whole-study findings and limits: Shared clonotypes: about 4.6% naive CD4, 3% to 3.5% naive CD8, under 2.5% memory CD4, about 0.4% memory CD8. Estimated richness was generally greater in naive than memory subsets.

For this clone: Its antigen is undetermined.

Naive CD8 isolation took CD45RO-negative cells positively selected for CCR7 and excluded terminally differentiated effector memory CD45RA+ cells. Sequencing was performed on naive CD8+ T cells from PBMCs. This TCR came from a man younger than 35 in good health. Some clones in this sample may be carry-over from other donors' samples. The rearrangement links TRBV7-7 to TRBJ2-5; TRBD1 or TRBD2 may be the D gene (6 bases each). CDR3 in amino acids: CASSARRGLQETQYF. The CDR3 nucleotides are TGTGCCAGCAGCGCCCGTCGGGGGCTACAAGAGACCCAGTACTTC. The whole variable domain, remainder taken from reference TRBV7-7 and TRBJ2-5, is GAGVSQSPRYKVTKRGQDVTLRCDPISSHATLYWYQQALGQGPEFLTYFNYEAQPDKSGLPSDRFSAERPEGSISTLTIQRTEQRDSAMYRCASSARRGLQETQYFGPGTRLLVL.